These 22 T cell receptor beta chains came from one sample sequenced in a study of T cell clones after liver transplantation. Measured with immunoSEQ multiplex PCR; TCRdb has only the in-frame clones, and not every one. Found here are roughly 100,000 clones, roughly 80% of them singletons; the top ten hold 0.99%. Sequenced here: CD4+ T cells from blood, sampled before liver transplant. These receptors were taken from a human donor who received a liver transplant.

The chain couples TRBV6-1 to TRBJ2-7, with a tentative D call TRBD2 (5 bases). The CDR3 runs 15 residues. Germline values: CDR1 MNHNS, CDR2 SASEGT. V gave up 7 bases and J gave up 0 bases, with 16 bases separating them. The DNA for the CDR3 is TGTGCCAGCACCCTGGGGAGAGTTAACTCCTACGAGCAGTACTTC. This translates into CASTLGRVNSYEQYF.

The V gene is TRBV14, the J gene TRBJ1-3; D may be TRBD1 (5 bases). The V gene lost 1 base and the J gene lost 7 bases, with 17 bases spanning the gap. CDR3 size: 16 residues. CDR1 and CDR2 from the germline V gene are SGHDN and FVKESK. CDR3 nucleotides: TGTGCCAGCAGCCAAGCTGGGACCCGACGGTCCAACACCATATATTTT. Translating it yields CASSQAGTRRSNTIYF.

The chain employs TRBV4-1 and TRBJ2-3, with D possibly being TRBD1 (5 bases). The CDR3 runs to 16 residues. Trimming left V 0 bases short and J 2 bases short, with 12 bases between. Germline CDR1 is MGHRA and CDR2 is YSYEKL. The CDR3 sequence is CASSQDRGPLTDTQYF. The DNA of the CDR3 is TGCGCCAGCAGCCAAGATAGGGGCCCGCTCACAGATACGCAGTATTTT.

The rearrangement links TRBV5-1 to TRBJ1-4; a possible D gene is TRBD1 (6 bases). V gave up 4 bases and J gave up 4 bases, with 20 bases separating them. CDR1 and CDR2 from the germline V gene are SGHRS and YFSETQ. This CDR3 is 17 amino acids long. CDR3 coding DNA: TGCGCCAGCAGCCGGGGGGCGCACCGAAGTGTTAATGAAAAACTGTTTTTT. It is translated as CASSRGAHRSVNEKLFF.

There are a few counts of this clone. The V and J genes are TRBV7-2 and TRBJ2-5; D is perhaps TRBD2 (6 bases). Between the trimmed V and J ends, which lost 5 bases and 2 bases, there was a span of 18 bases. Per germline, CDR1 SGHTA and CDR2 FQGNSA. CDR3 length: 16 amino acids. The CDR3 DNA sequence: TGTGCCAGCAGCCCCTCCCCCCTGGCGGGGCAAGAGACCCAGTACTTC. Translation: CASSPSPLAGQETQYF.

This clone was observed once. The chain couples TRBV5-6 to TRBJ2-7; possibly TRBD1 for D (6 bases). Deletions cut 5 bases from V and 0 bases from J, with 12 bases between. The CDR3 loop spans 14 amino acids. In germline, CDR1 is SGHDT, CDR2 YYEEEE. The CDR3 region has the DNA TGTGCCAGCAGTGGAACAGGGTACTCCTACGAGCAGTACTTC. Translating it yields CASSGTGYSYEQYF.

The chain is built from TRBV5-6 and TRBJ1-1; no definite D call. Germline assignment: CDR1 SGHDT and CDR2 YYEEEE. There are 16 residues in the CDR3. V lost 4 bases and J lost 6, with 22 bases in between. CDR3 in DNA: TGTGCCAGCAGCCCTCGATCGACCGGGAGAAGGCCTGAAGCTTTCTTT. This gives the protein CASSPRSTGRRPEAFF.

On this clone itself: The same CDR3 arises from other DNA sequences in this sample as well. V gene TRBV19 combines with J gene TRBJ2-7; TRBD2 matches at 10 bases. The CDR3 is 14 residues long. Germline CDR1 LNHDA, CDR2 SQIVND (reference sequence). The V segment lost 5 bases and the J segment 3 bases; nucleotides outside the gene matches: 4. The CDR3 DNA reads TGTGCCAGTAGTCCACGGACTAGCGGCTACGAGCAGTACTTC. Its translation: CASSPRTSGYEQYF.

In this sample, this clone turned up once. The V gene is TRBV18, the J gene TRBJ2-3; 10 bases match TRBD2. The junction had 9 bases not matched to a gene; V was cut back by 3 bases and J by 0 bases. The CDR3 totals 18 residues. Germline lookup yields CDR1 KGHSH and CDR2 LQKENI. The CDR3: CASSPSLAGIPSTDTQYF. In DNA, the CDR3 is TGTGCCAGCTCACCGTCACTAGCGGGAATACCTAGCACAGATACGCAGTATTTT. Full variable domain (outside the CDR3, taken from reference TRBV18 and TRBJ2-3): NAGVMQNPRHLVRRRGQEARLRCSPMKGHSHVYWYRQLPEEGLKFMVYLQKENIIDESGMPKERFSAEFPKEGPSILRIQQVVRGDSAAYFCASSPSLAGIPSTDTQYFGPGTRLTVL.

The V and J genes are TRBV5-6 and TRBJ1-6; D remains ambiguous. V lost 0 bases to trimming and J lost 9 bases, with 13 bases between them. CDR3 size: 15 residues. The germline gives CDR1 SGHDT, CDR2 YYEEEE. The CDR3 protein is CASSLDEVWGSPLHF. CDR3 nucleotide sequence: TGTGCCAGCAGCTTGGATGAGGTGTGGGGTTCACCCCTCCACTTT.

This clone was counted a single time. The gene calls are TRBV6-5 and TRBJ2-3; 8 bases fit TRBD2. After removal of 7 bases from V and 7 bases from J, the junction contained 10 bases not matched to a gene. The CDR3 length is 14 residues. Germline lookup yields CDR1 MNHEY and CDR2 SVGAGI. For the CDR3, the DNA is TGTGCCAGCACATCGGCGGGGGGACACTATACGCAGTATTTT. This encodes CASTSAGGHYTQYF.

The rearrangement uses TRBV2 and TRBJ2-7; D is ambiguous. Germline V lookup: CDR1 SNHLY, CDR2 FYNNEI. This CDR3 region has 15 residues. Trimming removed 3 bases at V and 2 bases at J, with 14 bases between. The DNA for the CDR3 is TGTGCCAGCAGTGATCCCCACGGACGGACCTACGAGCAGTACTTC. This encodes CASSDPHGRTYEQYF.

The rearrangement uses TRBV19 and TRBJ1-5; 10 bases fit TRBD1. V was pared by 2 bases and J by 3 bases, with 4 bases of the junction left unmatched. The CDR3 has 16 residues. Per the germline V gene, CDR1 is LNHDA and CDR2 is SQIVND (reference sequence). CDR3 nucleotides: TGTGCCAGTAGTATACGGGACAGGGGTTCCAATCAGCCCCAGCATTTT. Its protein is CASSIRDRGSNQPQHF.

The rearrangement uses TRBV2 and TRBJ1-1, with 7 nucleotides matching TRBD1. CDR1 is SNHLY and CDR2 is FYNNEI in the germline V gene. The CDR3 consists of 14 residues. The V gene end was trimmed by 1 base and the J gene end by 4 bases; junction bases not matched to a gene: 3. The CDR3 loop reads CASSEERGLTEAFF. The CDR3 region has the DNA TGTGCCAGCAGTGAAGAAAGGGGGCTCACTGAAGCTTTCTTT. Complete variable domain (other parts from reference TRBV2 and TRBJ1-1): EPEVTQTPSHQVTQMGQEVILRCVPISNHLYFYWYRQILGQKVEFLVSFYNNEISEKSEIFDDQFSVERPDGSNFTLKIRSTKLEDSAMYFCASSEERGLTEAFFGQGTRLTVV.

The rearrangement joins TRBV5-6 to TRBJ2-7; D gene ambiguous. This CDR3 comprises 14 residues. Germline lookup yields CDR1 SGHDT and CDR2 YYEEEE. V dropped 0 bases and J dropped 5 bases, with 12 bases sitting between them. The CDR3 DNA sequence: TGTGCCAGCAGCTTGGGTAGGGTTCGGAACGAGCAGTACTTC. Translating it yields CASSLGRVRNEQYF. The entire variable domain, with the rest obtained from reference TRBV5-6 and TRBJ2-7, is as follows: DAGVTQSPTHLIKTRGQQVTLRCSPKSGHDTVSWYQQALGQGPQFIFQYYEEEERQRGNFPDRFSGHQFPNYSSELNVNALLLGDSALYLCASSLGRVRNEQYFGPGTRLTVT.

The genes are TRBV7-2 and TRBJ1-6, with a tentative D call TRBD1 (6 bases). This CDR3 has 14 amino acids. Germline CDR1 reads SGHTA; CDR2 reads FQGNSA. The ends were cut back, 6 bases at V and 0 bases at J, with 6 bases in the middle. CDR3 in amino acids: CASRGGSYNSPLHF. The CDR3 DNA is TGTGCCAGCAGAGGGGGCTCCTATAATTCACCCCTCCACTTT. The entire variable domain, with the rest obtained from reference TRBV7-2 and TRBJ1-6, is as follows: GAGVSQSPSNKVTEKGKDVELRCDPISGHTALYWYRQSLGQGLEFLIYFQGNSAPDKSGLPSDRFSAERTGGSVSTLTIQRTQQEDSAVYLCASRGGSYNSPLHFGNGTRLTVT.

The chain combines TRBV11-1 with TRBJ1-1; 7 bases are a match to TRBD1. The CDR3 extends over 15 amino acids. Trimming removed 3 bases from V and 1 base from J; junction bases left unmatched: 5. CDR1 SGHAT and CDR2 FQDESV come from the germline V gene (reference sequence). The CDR3 bases are TGTGCCAGCAGCTTGAGGACAGGAAAGAACACTGAAGCTTTCTTT. This codes for CASSLRTGKNTEAFF.

Only a few counts were recorded for this clone. V usage is TRBV27 and J usage is TRBJ2-4; no clear D. The ends were cut back, 4 bases at V and 0 bases at J, with 7 bases in the middle. This CDR3 comprises 14 residues. CDR1 is MNHEY, CDR2 SMNVEV, per germline (reference sequence). Here the CDR3 DNA reads TGTGCCAGCAGTTCCGCCCTAGCCAAAAACATTCAGTACTTC. Protein: CASSSALAKNIQYF.

This chain joins TRBV18 and TRBJ1-3; TRBD1 matches at 9 bases. V was clipped by 2 bases and J by 4 bases; unmatched bases: 3. The CDR3 length is 15 residues. Germline V gene data show CDR1 as KGHSH and CDR2 as LQKENI. The CDR3 coding sequence is TGTGCCAGCTCACCAGCGGGACAGGGAGGAAACACCATATATTTT. As protein: CASSPAGQGGNTIYF.

The chain combines TRBV7-6 with TRBJ2-7, with D possibly matching TRBD2 (6 bases). The germline gives CDR1 SGHVS, CDR2 FNYEAQ. This CDR3 contains 16 residues. The V end lost 1 base, the J end lost 0 bases, and 13 bases lay between the germline ends. The CDR3 DNA sequence: TGTGCCAGCAGCTTAGAAGCTAGCGCGTACTCCTACGAGCAGTACTTC. Encoded protein: CASSLEASAYSYEQYF.

V and J are TRBV7-2 and TRBJ1-2, with 9 bases lining up with TRBD1. The germline V gene has CDR1 SGHTA and CDR2 FQGNSA. This CDR3 is 16 amino acids long. With 4 bases clipped from V and 4 bases from J, the junction kept 10 bases outside the gene matches. The CDR3 DNA follows: TGTGCCAGCAGCTCACAGACAGGGGGAGGTAGCTATGGCTACACCTTC. Protein: CASSSQTGGGSYGYTF.

The J gene is TRBJ1-2, the V gene TRBV5-8; D is uncertain. Trimming shortened V by 0 bases and J by 1 base, and 7 bases separated the two germline ends. This CDR3 comprises 14 residues. Germline CDR1 reads SGHTS; CDR2 reads YDEGEE. The CDR3: CASSLGRVNYGYTF. DNA of the CDR3: TGTGCCAGCAGCTTGGGTCGGGTTAACTATGGCTACACCTTC. The entire variable domain, with the rest obtained from reference TRBV5-8 and TRBJ1-2, is as follows: EAGVTQSPTHLIKTRGQQATLRCSPISGHTSVYWYQQALGLGLQFLLWYDEGEERNRGNFPPRFSGRQFPNYSSELNVNALELEDSALYLCASSLGRVNYGYTFGSGTRLTVV.